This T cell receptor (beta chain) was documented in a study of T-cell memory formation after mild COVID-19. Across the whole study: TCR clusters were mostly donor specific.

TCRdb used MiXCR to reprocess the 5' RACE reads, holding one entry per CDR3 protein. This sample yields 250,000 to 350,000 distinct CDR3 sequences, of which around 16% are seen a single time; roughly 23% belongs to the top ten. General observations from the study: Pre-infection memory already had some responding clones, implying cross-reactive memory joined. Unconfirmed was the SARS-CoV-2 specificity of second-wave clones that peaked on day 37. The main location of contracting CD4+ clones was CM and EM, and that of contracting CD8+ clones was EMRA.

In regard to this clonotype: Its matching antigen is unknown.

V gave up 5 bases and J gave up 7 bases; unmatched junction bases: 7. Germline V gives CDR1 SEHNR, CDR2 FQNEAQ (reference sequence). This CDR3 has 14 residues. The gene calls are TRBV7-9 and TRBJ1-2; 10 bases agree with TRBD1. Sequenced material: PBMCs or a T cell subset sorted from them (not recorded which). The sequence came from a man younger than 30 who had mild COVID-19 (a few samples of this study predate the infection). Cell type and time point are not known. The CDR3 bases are TGTGCCAGCAGCCTCAGACAGGGGGCAGGTGGCTACACCTTC. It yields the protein CASSLRQGAGGYTF. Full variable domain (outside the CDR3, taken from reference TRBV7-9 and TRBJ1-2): DTGVSQNPRHKITKRGQNVTFRCDPISEHNRLYWYRQTLGQGPEFLTYFQNEAQLEKSRLLSDRFSAERPKGSFSTLEIQRTEQGDSAMYLCASSLRQGAGGYTFGSGTRLTVV.